Shown below are 27 T cell receptor beta chains from a single sample sequenced in a study of CD4+ T cells in melanoma. Clones were read by immunoSEQ multiplex PCR, and TCRdb kept only the in-frame ones, dropping some. There are around 100,000 clones in the sample; about 92% occur only once, and 3% to 4% lies in the top ten. The source material was peripheral blood. All receptors come from a human donor with melanoma.

This chain joins TRBV15 and TRBJ2-7; the D call may be TRBD1 or TRBD2 (5 bases each). The CDR3 contains 15 residues. The germline V gene has CDR1 LNHNV and CDR2 YYDKDF (reference sequence). The V end lost 0 bases, the J end lost 3 bases, and 12 bases lay between the germline ends. CDR3 amino acids: CATSRDPGRGYEQYF. DNA for the CDR3: TGTGCCACCAGCAGAGACCCGGGACGGGGCTACGAGCAGTACTTC.

The chain has TRBV10-3 and TRBJ1-6; no clear D gene. Trimming cost V 3 bases and J 11 bases, with 8 bases left between them. This CDR3 has 12 residues. Germline CDR1 ENHRY, CDR2 SYGVKD. The CDR3, as DNA: TGTGCCATCAGTGACATAGGAACACCCCTCCACTTT. This codes for CAISDIGTPLHF.

The rearrangement uses TRBV19 and TRBJ2-3; D gene ambiguous. Germline CDR1 reads LNHDA; CDR2 reads SQIVND (reference sequence). The CDR3 contains 11 residues. V was shortened by 4 bases and J by 4 bases, with 3 bases between the two germline ends. This CDR3 is CASSSADTQYF. The CDR3 region has the DNA TGTGCCAGTAGTAGCGCAGATACGCAGTATTTT.

This chain joins TRBV10-2 and TRBJ2-1; D may match TRBD1 or TRBD2 (5 bases each). Germline V gene lookup returns CDR1 WSHSY and CDR2 SAAADI. V was clipped by 7 bases and J by 9 bases, with 10 bases between them. The CDR3 contains 11 residues. The CDR3 DNA reads TGCGCCAGCAATGACAGCGGTGAGCAGTTCTTC. Protein: CASNDSGEQFF.

The chain couples TRBV10-3 to TRBJ2-7; no clear D. Germline CDR1 ENHRY, CDR2 SYGVKD. Trimming pared 3 bases from V and 4 bases from J, leaving 4 bases between. The CDR3 loop spans 11 amino acids. CDR3 loop: CAISEAYEQYF. The CDR3 DNA is TGTGCCATCAGTGAAGCTTACGAGCAGTACTTC.

The rearrangement joins TRBV9 to TRBJ1-3; weak D call: TRBD1 (5 bases). Germline V gene lookup returns CDR1 SGDLS and CDR2 YYNGEE. The CDR3 has 14 residues. The V end lost 6 bases, the J end lost 3 bases, and 13 bases lay between the germline ends. The CDR3 sequence: CASNGGDSGNTIYF. In DNA form, the CDR3 reads TGTGCCAGCAACGGCGGCGACAGTGGAAACACCATATATTTT.

The chain is built from TRBV9 and TRBJ1-2, with D perhaps TRBD1 (5 bases). Germline V CDR1 and CDR2: SGDLS, YYNGEE. The CDR3 runs 15 residues. V lost 0 bases and J lost 4, with 13 bases in between. This CDR3 is CASSVGWQGSYGYTF. The CDR3 nucleotides read TGTGCCAGCAGCGTAGGATGGCAGGGTAGCTATGGCTACACCTTC.

This clone was counted a single time. V is TRBV4-2 and J is TRBJ2-5; 14 bases agree with TRBD2. Per germline, CDR1 LGHNA and CDR2 YNFKEQ. CDR3 length: 17 amino acids. Trimming at V came to 7 bases and at J to 4 bases, leaving 11 bases not matched to a gene. The CDR3 is CASTRSGTSGRGETQYF. The CDR3 DNA sequence: TGTGCCAGCACGCGGTCGGGGACTAGCGGGAGAGGAGAGACCCAGTACTTC.

This clone has only one observation. The V call is TRBV19, the J call TRBJ1-5; TRBD1 is a possible D gene (5 bases). The CDR3 has 15 residues. CDR1 and CDR2 (germline): LNHDA, SQIVND (reference sequence). Deletions cut 7 bases from V and 2 bases from J, with 15 bases between. CDR3 in DNA: TGTGCCAGTACCCCAGGGCAGGCGGGCAATCAGCCCCAGCATTTT. Translation gives CASTPGQAGNQPQHF.

This chain connects TRBV30 to TRBJ1-6; TRBD1 agrees at 7 bases. Germline CDR1 is GTSNPN and CDR2 is SVGIG (reference sequence). This CDR3 contains 13 residues. V lost 4 bases, J lost 5 bases, and 2 bases stayed unmatched. The DNA of the CDR3 is TGTGCCTGGATGGGACAGAATAATTCACCCCTCCACTTT. Residues: CAWMGQNNSPLHF.

V gene TRBV25-1 combines with J gene TRBJ2-1; 7 bases map to TRBD2. This CDR3 spans 16 amino acids. The germline V gene has CDR1 MGHDK and CDR2 SYGVNS. V dropped 8 bases and J dropped 8; count of bases not matched to a gene: 18. The CDR3 loop reads CASPAGGRSVCDEQFF. CDR3 DNA sequence: TGTGCCAGCCCCGCCGGGGGGAGAAGTGTTTGCGATGAGCAGTTCTTC.

DNA of the CDR3: TGTGCCAGCAGGACAGGGGGCGAATCACCCCTCCACTTT. This gives the protein CASRTGGESPLHF. The V and J genes are TRBV28 and TRBJ1-6; 10 nucleotides line up with TRBD1. This CDR3 contains 13 residues. After removal of 6 bases from V and 10 bases from J, the junction contained 3 bases not matched to a gene. Germline CDR1 MDHEN, CDR2 SYDVKM.

The chain combines TRBV5-1 with TRBJ2-7, with TRBD1 identical over 7 bases. Per the germline V gene, CDR1 is SGHRS and CDR2 is YFSETQ. The CDR3 length is 14 residues. J was trimmed by 3 bases and V by 2 bases; bases with no gene match: 5. The CDR3 nucleotides are TGCGCCAGCAGCTTAGGACAGGTTTACTACGAGCAGTACTTC. This codes for CASSLGQVYYEQYF.

This rearrangement joins TRBV6-5 to TRBJ1-4; tentatively, D is TRBD1 (5 bases). V lost 8 bases to trimming and J lost 0 bases, with 13 bases between them. Germline V lookup: CDR1 MNHEY, CDR2 SVGAGI. The CDR3 consists of 15 residues. In nucleotides, the CDR3 is TGTGCCAGCTCCCGGGGGAAGTCAACTAATGAAAAACTGTTTTTT. Translation gives CASSRGKSTNEKLFF.

The CDR3 is CASSPRGQGGYEQYF. CDR3 in DNA: TGTGCCAGCTCACCTAGGGGACAGGGGGGCTACGAGCAGTACTTC. This rearrangement joins TRBV18 to TRBJ2-7; 11 bases agree with TRBD1. CDR1 KGHSH and CDR2 LQKENI come from the germline V gene. V was pared by 3 bases and J by 3 bases, with 4 bases of the junction left unmatched. The CDR3 spans 15 residues. Based on the CDR3 plus reference TRBV18 and TRBJ2-7, the full variable domain is NAGVMQNPRHLVRRRGQEARLRCSPMKGHSHVYWYRQLPEEGLKFMVYLQKENIIDESGMPKERFSAEFPKEGPSILRIQQVVRGDSAAYFCASSPRGQGGYEQYFGPGTRLTVT.

The rearrangement uses TRBV30 and TRBJ1-4; maybe TRBD1 (6 bases). Per germline, CDR1 GTSNPN and CDR2 SVGIG (reference sequence). The ends were cut back, 1 base at V and 4 bases at J, with 13 bases in the middle. The CDR3 has 15 residues. The CDR3 region has the DNA TGTGCCTGGAGTGCCAAGGACAGCGGTAATGAAAAACTGTTTTTT. Its translation is CAWSAKDSGNEKLFF.

This chain connects TRBV7-3 to TRBJ2-5; 7 positions agree with TRBD1. Germline CDR1 reads SGHTA; CDR2 reads FQGTGA. This CDR3 spans 15 amino acids. Trimming removed 5 bases from V and 2 bases from J; junction bases left unmatched: 8. The CDR3 DNA reads as TGTGCCAGCAGCCTCAGAGGGGGCCTGCAAGAGACCCAGTACTTC. Amino acids: CASSLRGGLQETQYF. Variable domain in full (rest from reference TRBV7-3 and TRBJ2-5): GAGVSQTPSNKVTEKGKYVELRCDPISGHTALYWYRQSLGQGPEFLIYFQGTGAADDSGLPNDRFFAVRPEGSVSTLKIQRTERGDSAVYLCASSLRGGLQETQYFGPGTRLLVL.

This rearrangement joins TRBV7-2 to TRBJ2-7, with no clear D. The V gene's germline CDR1 is SGHTA and CDR2 FQGNSA. V was clipped by 5 bases and J by 2 bases, with 7 bases between them. This CDR3 spans 12 amino acids. The CDR3 DNA sequence: TGTGCCAGCAGCGCAGCCCCCTACGAGCAGTACTTC. The encoded protein is CASSAAPYEQYF.

The rearrangement uses TRBV10-3 and TRBJ2-2, with 11 nucleotides matching TRBD1. Losses at the gene ends were 6 bases for V and 5 bases for J; bases not matched to a gene: 5. This CDR3 has 15 amino acids. Germline CDR1 is ENHRY and CDR2 is SYGVKD. The CDR3 reads CAIRRGQGATGELFF. CDR3 sequence (DNA): TGTGCCATCAGGAGAGGACAGGGGGCTACCGGGGAGCTGTTTTTT.

The rearrangement uses TRBV11-2 and TRBJ2-7, with TRBD1 identical over 7 bases. This CDR3 comprises 17 residues. CDR1 is SGHAT, CDR2 FQNNGV, per germline. V lost 2 bases, J lost 0 bases, and 10 bases stayed unmatched. Here the CDR3 DNA reads TGTGCCAGCAGCTTATCCGGGACAGACTTAAGCTCCTACGAGCAGTACTTC. Translation gives CASSLSGTDLSSYEQYF.

This chain links TRBV2 with TRBJ2-3; 8 bases map to TRBD1. CDR1 SNHLY and CDR2 FYNNEI come from the germline V gene. This CDR3 has 14 amino acids. The V and J ends lost 8 bases and 0 bases, in that order; junction bases with no gene match: 4. The CDR3 protein is CASGRTGSTDTQYF. The CDR3 DNA follows: TGTGCCAGCGGCCGGACAGGGAGCACAGATACGCAGTATTTT. Combining the CDR3 with reference TRBV2 and TRBJ2-3 gives the whole variable domain EPEVTQTPSHQVTQMGQEVILRCVPISNHLYFYWYRQILGQKVEFLVSFYNNEISEKSEIFDDQFSVERPDGSNFTLKIRSTKLEDSAMYFCASGRTGSTDTQYFGPGTRLTVL.

This clone was detected only once. The chain has TRBV19 and TRBJ2-5; 8 nucleotides line up with TRBD1. V was pared by 5 bases and J by 5 bases, with 10 bases of the junction left unmatched. The germline CDR1 and CDR2 sequences are LNHDA and SQIVND (reference sequence). The CDR3 is 15 residues long. CDR3 region: CASSSPGQARETQYF. In nucleotides, the CDR3 is TGTGCCAGTAGTTCTCCGGGACAGGCAAGGGAGACCCAGTACTTC. Drawing the rest from reference TRBV19 and TRBJ2-5, the complete variable domain is DGGITQSPKYLFRKEGQNVTLSCEQNLNHDAMYWYRQDPGQGLRLIYYSQIVNDFQKGDIAEGYSVSREKKESFPLTVTSAQKNPTAFYLCASSSPGQARETQYFGPGTRLLVL.

This sequence joins TRBV5-4 and TRBJ2-2; weak D call: TRBD2 (6 bases). Germline-derived CDR1 and CDR2 are SGHNT and YYREEE (reference sequence). CDR3 length equals 15 residues. V dropped 4 bases and J dropped 2 bases, with 12 bases sitting between them. The CDR3 region is CASSRSGLNTGELFF. The CDR3 nucleotides are TGTGCCAGCAGCAGGTCGGGACTCAACACCGGGGAGCTGTTTTTT.

This clone was recorded only once. The chain links TRBV7-2 to TRBJ1-2; D is uncertain. The V end was cut by 5 bases, the J end by 5 bases, with 12 bases between. The length of the CDR3 is 13 residues. Germline V CDR1 and CDR2: SGHTA, FQGNSA. For the CDR3, the DNA is TGTGCCAGCAGCCCAGAGATGGAATATGGCTACACCTTC. Its translation: CASSPEMEYGYTF.

The chain joins TRBV5-1 to TRBJ2-7; D gene uncertain. The CDR3 spans 15 residues. Germline V gives CDR1 SGHRS, CDR2 YFSETQ. Trimming stripped 0 bases from V and 3 bases from J, with 13 bases between. CDR3: CASSLDLGRLYEQYF. CDR3 DNA: TGCGCCAGCAGCTTGGACCTGGGCAGGCTCTACGAGCAGTACTTC.

A remark on this clone: In the same sample, other DNA sequences code for this CDR3. The rearrangement joins TRBV5-1 to TRBJ2-5; D is unclear. Trimming took off 1 base at V and 2 bases at J, with 0 bases between the two ends. The CDR3 is made up of 11 amino acids. Per the germline V gene, CDR1 is SGHRS and CDR2 is YFSETQ. CDR3 nucleotide sequence: TGCGCCAGCAGCTTGCAAGAGACCCAGTACTTC. This sequence encodes CASSLQETQYF.

This chain connects TRBV25-1 to TRBJ1-4; TRBD1 is a possible D gene (6 bases). The CDR3 runs to 17 residues. V lost 0 bases, J lost 6 bases, and 17 bases lay in between. Germline V lookup: CDR1 MGHDK, CDR2 SYGVNS. Written as DNA, the CDR3 is TGTGCCAGCAGTGAATATAAGGGGGGGGCGAGATATGAAAAACTGTTTTTT. Its protein product is CASSEYKGGARYEKLFF.